A single sample is the source of the 5 T cell receptor beta chains below, sequenced in a study of T-cell memory formation after mild COVID-19. TCRdb reanalysed the 5' RACE reads using MiXCR and keeps one entry per CDR3 protein. The profile shows around 310,000 distinct CDR3 sequences, 15% to 20% of them singletons. The specimen was PBMCs or a T cell subset sorted from them (not recorded which). These receptors all stem from a man aged 18 to 35 who had mild COVID-19 (a few samples of this study predate the infection). Cell type and time point are not known.

This clonotype has just a few counts. The genes are TRBV5-3 and TRBJ2-4; the D gene is possibly TRBD2 (5 bases). TRBV5-3 carries the ORF label, with uncertain function. V gave up 6 bases and J gave up 3 bases, with 25 bases separating them. This CDR3 comprises 18 residues. CDR3 loop: CARIRVGSLAGCKNIQYF. The CDR3 region has the DNA TGTGCCAGAATAAGAGTGGGCAGCCTGGCGGGCTGCAAAAACATTCAGTACTTC.

This clonotype showed up just a few times. CDR3 DNA: TGCGCCAGCAGGGACAGGGTTACCAATGAAAAACTGTTTTTT. It yields the protein CASRDRVTNEKLFF. This rearrangement joins TRBV5-1 to TRBJ1-4, with 8 bases lining up with TRBD1. The CDR3 contains 14 residues. The germline gives CDR1 SGHRS, CDR2 YFSETQ. V lost 5 bases, J lost 5 bases, and 5 bases stayed unmatched. The variable domain in full, completed from reference TRBV5-1 and TRBJ1-4, reads KAGVTQTPRYLIKTRGQQVTLSCSPISGHRSVSWYQQTPGQGLQFLFEYFSETQRNKGNFPGRFSGRQFSNSRSEMNVSTLELGDSALYLCASRDRVTNEKLFFGSGTQLSVL.

The rearrangement joins TRBV6-1 to TRBJ2-2; D gene unclear. CDR1 is MNHNS, CDR2 SASEGT, per germline. Trimming removed 2 bases at V and 4 bases at J, with 5 bases between. The length of the CDR3 is 13 residues. The chain's CDR3 is CASSEFGTGELFF. DNA for the CDR3: TGTGCCAGCAGTGAATTTGGCACCGGGGAGCTGTTTTTT.

About this clonotype itself: Sequence at one end of the junction differs from germline and may be a read error. This chain connects TRBV5-1 to TRBJ2-1; 9 nucleotides align to TRBD1. CDR3 length: 16 amino acids. Per the germline V gene, CDR1 is SGHRS and CDR2 is YFSETQ. The CDR3 spells CAGSFERQGGYNEQFF. As DNA, the CDR3 is TGCGCCGGCAGCTTTGAAAGACAGGGGGGTTACAATGAGCAGTTCTTC.

The J gene is TRBJ1-2, the V gene TRBV10-3; perhaps TRBD1 as D (5 bases). Trimming removed 10 bases from V and 6 bases from J, with 18 bases in between. This CDR3 contains 13 residues. Germline CDR1 ENHRY, CDR2 SYGVKD. The CDR3 sequence: CATLLGPLDGYTF. The CDR3 DNA reads TGTGCCACGTTACTGGGGCCTTTGGATGGCTACACCTTC.